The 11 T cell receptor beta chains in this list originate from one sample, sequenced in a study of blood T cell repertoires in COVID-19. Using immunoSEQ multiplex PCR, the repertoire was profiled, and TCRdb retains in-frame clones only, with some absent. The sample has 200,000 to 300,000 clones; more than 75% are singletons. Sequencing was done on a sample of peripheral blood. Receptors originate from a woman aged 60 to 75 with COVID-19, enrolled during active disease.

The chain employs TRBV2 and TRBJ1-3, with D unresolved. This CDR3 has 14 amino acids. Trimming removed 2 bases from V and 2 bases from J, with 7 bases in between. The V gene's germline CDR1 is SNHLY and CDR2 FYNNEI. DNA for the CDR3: TGTGCCAGCAGTGAAAACAGAGCTGGAAACACCATATATTTT. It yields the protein CASSENRAGNTIYF.

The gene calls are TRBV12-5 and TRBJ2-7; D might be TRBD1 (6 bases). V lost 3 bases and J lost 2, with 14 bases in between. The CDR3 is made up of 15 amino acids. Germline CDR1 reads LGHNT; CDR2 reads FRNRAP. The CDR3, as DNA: TGTGCTAGTGGTTTAGAAACGCAGGGGACCTACGAGCAGTACTTC. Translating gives CASGLETQGTYEQYF.

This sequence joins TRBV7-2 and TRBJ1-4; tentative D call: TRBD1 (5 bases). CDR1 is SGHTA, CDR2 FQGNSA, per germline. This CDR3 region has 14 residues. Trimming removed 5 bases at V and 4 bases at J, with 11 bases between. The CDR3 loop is CASSPTRGNEKLFF. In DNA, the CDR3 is TGTGCCAGCAGCCCGACAAGGGGTAATGAAAAACTGTTTTTT.

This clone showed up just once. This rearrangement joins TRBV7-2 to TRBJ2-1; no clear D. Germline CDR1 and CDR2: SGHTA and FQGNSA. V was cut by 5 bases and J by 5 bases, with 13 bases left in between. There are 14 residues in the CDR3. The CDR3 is CASSPDFSDNEQFF. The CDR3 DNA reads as TGTGCCAGCAGCCCCGACTTTAGTGACAATGAGCAGTTCTTC.

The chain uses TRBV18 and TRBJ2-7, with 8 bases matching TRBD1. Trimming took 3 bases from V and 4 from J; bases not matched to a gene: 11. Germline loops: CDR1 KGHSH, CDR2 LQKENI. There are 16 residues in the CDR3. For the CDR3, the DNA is TGTGCCAGCTCACCTCCGGACAGGGTCCGGTTTTACGAGCAGTACTTC. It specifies CASSPPDRVRFYEQYF.

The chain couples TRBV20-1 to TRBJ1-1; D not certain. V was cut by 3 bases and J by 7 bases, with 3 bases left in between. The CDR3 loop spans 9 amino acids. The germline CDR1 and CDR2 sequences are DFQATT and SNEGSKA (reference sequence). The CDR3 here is CSARREAFF. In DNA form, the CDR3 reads TGCAGTGCTAGGCGTGAAGCTTTCTTT.

The CDR3 is CASTRDSTYEQYF. The DNA for the CDR3 is TGTGCCAGCACCCGGGACAGCACCTACGAGCAGTACTTC. The chain is built from TRBV28 and TRBJ2-7, with 7 bases lining up with TRBD1. Germline V CDR1 and CDR2: MDHEN, SYDVKM. The V gene end was trimmed by 7 bases and the J gene end by 2 bases; junction bases not matched to a gene: 5. The CDR3 covers 13 residues.

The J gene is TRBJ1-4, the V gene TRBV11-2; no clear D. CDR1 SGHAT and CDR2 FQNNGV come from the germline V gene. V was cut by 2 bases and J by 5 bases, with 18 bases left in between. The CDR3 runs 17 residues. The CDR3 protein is CASSLFPVSGLNEKLFF. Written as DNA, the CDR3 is TGTGCCAGCAGCTTATTCCCGGTTAGCGGGCTCAATGAAAAACTGTTTTTT.

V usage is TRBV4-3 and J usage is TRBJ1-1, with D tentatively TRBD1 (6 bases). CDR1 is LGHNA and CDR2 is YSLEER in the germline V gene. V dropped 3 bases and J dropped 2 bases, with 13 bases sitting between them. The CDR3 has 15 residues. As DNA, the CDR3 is TGCGCCAGCAGCCACCGTACAGGGACCAACACTGAAGCTTTCTTT. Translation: CASSHRTGTNTEAFF.

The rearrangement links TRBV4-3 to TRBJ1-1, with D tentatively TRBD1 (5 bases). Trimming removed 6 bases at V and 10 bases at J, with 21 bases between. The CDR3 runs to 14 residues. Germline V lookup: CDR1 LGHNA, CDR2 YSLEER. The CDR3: CASSPFPGKLGAFF. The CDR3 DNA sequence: TGCGCCAGCAGTCCATTCCCAGGGAAATTGGGAGCTTTCTTT.

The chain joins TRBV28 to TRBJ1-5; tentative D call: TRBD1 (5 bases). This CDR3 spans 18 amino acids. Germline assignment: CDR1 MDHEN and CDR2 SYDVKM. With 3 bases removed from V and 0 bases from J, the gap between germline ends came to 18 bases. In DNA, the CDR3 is TGTGCCAGCAGTTTTTGGCCCTCCGACAGAGATAGCAATCAGCCCCAGCATTTT. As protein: CASSFWPSDRDSNQPQHF.